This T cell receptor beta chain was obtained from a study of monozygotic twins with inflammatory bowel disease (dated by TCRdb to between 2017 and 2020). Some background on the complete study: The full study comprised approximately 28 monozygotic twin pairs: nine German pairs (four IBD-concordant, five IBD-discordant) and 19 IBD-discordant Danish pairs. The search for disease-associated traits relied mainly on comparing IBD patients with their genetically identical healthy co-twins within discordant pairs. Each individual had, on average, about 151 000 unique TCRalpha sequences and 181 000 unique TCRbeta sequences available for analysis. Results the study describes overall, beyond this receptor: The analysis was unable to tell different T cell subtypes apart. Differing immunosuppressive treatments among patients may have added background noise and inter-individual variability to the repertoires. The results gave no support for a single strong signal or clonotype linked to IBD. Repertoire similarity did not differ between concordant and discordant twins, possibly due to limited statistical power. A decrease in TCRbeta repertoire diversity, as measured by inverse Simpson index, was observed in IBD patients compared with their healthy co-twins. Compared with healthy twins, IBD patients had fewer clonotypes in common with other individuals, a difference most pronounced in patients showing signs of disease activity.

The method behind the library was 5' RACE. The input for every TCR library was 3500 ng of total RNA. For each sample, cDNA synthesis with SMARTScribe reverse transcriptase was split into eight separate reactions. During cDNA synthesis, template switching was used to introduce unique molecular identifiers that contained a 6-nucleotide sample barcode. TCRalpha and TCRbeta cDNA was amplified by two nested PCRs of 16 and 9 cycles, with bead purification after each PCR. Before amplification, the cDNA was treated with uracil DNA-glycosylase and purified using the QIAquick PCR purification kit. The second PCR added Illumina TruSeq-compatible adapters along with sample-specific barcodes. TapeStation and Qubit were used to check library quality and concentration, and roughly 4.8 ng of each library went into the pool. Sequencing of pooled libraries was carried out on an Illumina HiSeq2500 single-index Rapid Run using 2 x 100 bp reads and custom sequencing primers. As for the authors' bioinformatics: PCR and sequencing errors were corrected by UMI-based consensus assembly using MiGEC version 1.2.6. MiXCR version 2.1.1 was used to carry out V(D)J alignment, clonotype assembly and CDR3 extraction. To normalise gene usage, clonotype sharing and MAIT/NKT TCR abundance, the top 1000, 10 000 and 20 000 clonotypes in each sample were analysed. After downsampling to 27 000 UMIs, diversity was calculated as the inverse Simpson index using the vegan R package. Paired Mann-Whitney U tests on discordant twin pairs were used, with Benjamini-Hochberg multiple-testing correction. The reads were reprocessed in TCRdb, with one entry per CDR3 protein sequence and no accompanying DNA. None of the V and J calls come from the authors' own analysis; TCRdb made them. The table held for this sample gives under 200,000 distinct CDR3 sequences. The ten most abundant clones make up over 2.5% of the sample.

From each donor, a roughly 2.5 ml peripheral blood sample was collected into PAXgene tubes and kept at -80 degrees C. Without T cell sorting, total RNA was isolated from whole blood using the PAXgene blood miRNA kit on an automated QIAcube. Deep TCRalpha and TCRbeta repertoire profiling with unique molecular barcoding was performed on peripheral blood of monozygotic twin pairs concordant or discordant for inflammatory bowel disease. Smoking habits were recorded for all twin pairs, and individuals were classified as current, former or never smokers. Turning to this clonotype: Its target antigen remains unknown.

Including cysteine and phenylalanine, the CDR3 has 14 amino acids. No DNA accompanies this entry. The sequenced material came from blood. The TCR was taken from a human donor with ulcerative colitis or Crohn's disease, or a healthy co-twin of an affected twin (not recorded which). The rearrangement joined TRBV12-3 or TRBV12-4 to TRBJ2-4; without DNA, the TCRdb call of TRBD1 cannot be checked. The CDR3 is CASSQTGAKNIQYF.